Described below is a single TCR beta chain sequence and its context. Its specificity is not known. Sorted-subset replicate PCR reactions were performed with approximately 180 ng DNA, corresponding to tens of thousands of T cell genomes. Method: immunoSEQ multiplex PCR; TCRdb's copy keeps in-frame clones and lacks some. This sample has 2 million to 2.5 million clones, with about 95% found just once. The sample is drawn from a study of shared clonotypes between healthy human individuals. Study results and limitations: A handful of donors had 4% to 5% of their naive CD4 clonotypes in common.

CD45RO-negative CD8 cells positively selected for CCR7 made up the naive population, which excluded terminally differentiated effector memory CD45RA+ cells. The CDR3 loop spans 12 amino acids. Germline CDR1 SGHNT, CDR2 YYREEE (reference sequence). With 4 bases removed from V and 10 bases from J, the gap between germline ends came to 15 bases. The origin of this receptor is a man aged 18-30 years in good health. The specimen sequenced was naive CD8+ T cells sorted from blood. This rearrangement joins TRBV5-4 to TRBJ2-7; D unresolved. The DNA for the CDR3 is TGTGCCAGCAGCAGAATGGAAGGTGCTCAGTACTTC. This gives the protein CASSRMEGAQYF.